The 15 T cell receptor beta chains presented below share a single source sample, sequenced in a study of technical replicates of blood from a handful of donors. The table came from immunoSEQ multiplex PCR; TCRdb's copy has only in-frame clones and leaves some out. In the table there are tens of thousands of clones, around 94% of which are singletons. The sequencing input was T cells isolated from PBMCs. These receptor sequences come from a human donor in good health.

The rearrangement uses TRBV10-3 and TRBJ2-1, with 9 bases that match TRBD2. CDR3 size: 16 residues. Per germline, CDR1 ENHRY and CDR2 SYGVKD. J lost 5 bases, V lost 0 bases, and 5 bases had no gene match. As DNA, the CDR3 is TGTGCCATCAGTGAGTCCGTAGCGGGAGTAAACAATGAGCAGTTCTTC. It yields the protein CAISESVAGVNNEQFF.

This clone was recorded only once. This chain uses TRBV5-6 with TRBJ2-1; TRBD2 might be the D (5 bases). The germline CDR1 and CDR2 sequences are SGHDT and YYEEEE. V was pared by 4 bases and J by 7 bases, with 15 bases between. The length of the CDR3 is 14 residues. The CDR3 DNA follows: TGTGCCAGCAGCCCGGTGGGCGGGCCAAATGAGCAGTTCTTC. Its translation: CASSPVGGPNEQFF. The entire variable domain, with the rest obtained from reference TRBV5-6 and TRBJ2-1, is as follows: DAGVTQSPTHLIKTRGQQVTLRCSPKSGHDTVSWYQQALGQGPQFIFQYYEEEERQRGNFPDRFSGHQFPNYSSELNVNALLLGDSALYLCASSPVGGPNEQFFGPGTRLTVL.

The chain links TRBV18 to TRBJ2-1; 7 nucleotides line up with TRBD1. The germline V gene encodes CDR1 KGHSH and CDR2 LQKENI. The CDR3 spans 15 residues. Trimming took 1 base from V and 8 from J; bases not matched to a gene: 8. This CDR3 is CASSPRTGYVYEQFF. CDR3 DNA sequence: TGTGCCAGCTCACCACGGACAGGTTATGTCTATGAGCAGTTCTTC.

The chain carries TRBV5-1 and TRBJ2-3; 8 bases fit TRBD2. The CDR3 loop spans 15 amino acids. J was trimmed by 2 bases and V by 3 bases; bases with no gene match: 5. The germline gives CDR1 SGHRS, CDR2 YFSETQ. The chain's CDR3 is CASSSTSGNTDTQYF. The DNA for the CDR3 is TGCGCCAGCAGCTCTACTAGCGGAAACACAGATACGCAGTATTTT.

The rearrangement links TRBV4-2 to TRBJ1-2; no reliable D call. Trimming left V 4 bases short and J 8 bases short, with 11 bases between. This CDR3 is 12 amino acids long. Germline CDR1 and CDR2: LGHNA and YNFKEQ. In DNA, the CDR3 is TGTGCCAGCAGCCGAGACTTCTTGGGCTACACCTTC. Its protein product is CASSRDFLGYTF.

This chain joins TRBV6-5 and TRBJ2-5; 7 nucleotides match TRBD2. This CDR3 has 12 amino acids. V was pared by 6 bases and J by 2 bases, with 0 bases of the junction left unmatched. Germline CDR1 and CDR2: MNHEY and SVGAGI. The CDR3 region has the DNA TGTGCCAGCAGGGGAGGGCAAGAGACCCAGTACTTC. It is translated as CASRGGQETQYF.

The gene calls are TRBV9 and TRBJ2-1; 12 bases map to TRBD2. Germline values: CDR1 SGDLS, CDR2 YYNGEE. CDR3 length: 16 amino acids. The V gene end was trimmed by 6 bases and the J gene end by 3 bases; junction bases not matched to a gene: 7. In DNA form, the CDR3 reads TGTGCCAGCACGAAAAGGACTAGCGGGAACTACAATGAGCAGTTCTTC. Translated: CASTKRTSGNYNEQFF.

The J gene is TRBJ1-1, the V gene TRBV5-1, with D unclear. The CDR3 is 13 amino acids. The V end was cut by 4 bases, the J end by 3 bases, with 10 bases between. Per germline, CDR1 SGHRS and CDR2 YFSETQ. Here the CDR3 DNA reads TGCGCCAGCAGCCTGGCGACTTACACTGAAGCTTTCTTT. Translation: CASSLATYTEAFF. Full variable domain (remainder filled in from reference TRBV5-1 and TRBJ1-1): KAGVTQTPRYLIKTRGQQVTLSCSPISGHRSVSWYQQTPGQGLQFLFEYFSETQRNKGNFPGRFSGRQFSNSRSEMNVSTLELGDSALYLCASSLATYTEAFFGQGTRLTVV.

This chain links TRBV2 with TRBJ2-7, with D unclear. Trimming stripped 6 bases from V and 1 base from J, with 7 bases between. This CDR3 spans 12 amino acids. The germline V gene has CDR1 SNHLY and CDR2 FYNNEI. CDR3 DNA: TGTGCCAGCAGCGCTAATTCCTACGAGCAGTACTTC. Protein: CASSANSYEQYF.

J is TRBJ2-7 and V is TRBV5-1; 7 bases map to TRBD2. The J segment lost 7 bases and the V segment lost 3 bases, leaving 13 bases of the junction unmatched. The CDR3 covers 15 residues. The V gene's germline CDR1 is SGHRS and CDR2 YFSETQ. CDR3 in amino acids: CASSYSGGLLGEQYF. CDR3 bases: TGCGCCAGCAGCTACTCGGGGGGACTTCTAGGGGAGCAGTACTTC. The entire variable domain, with the rest obtained from reference TRBV5-1 and TRBJ2-7, is as follows: KAGVTQTPRYLIKTRGQQVTLSCSPISGHRSVSWYQQTPGQGLQFLFEYFSETQRNKGNFPGRFSGRQFSNSRSEMNVSTLELGDSALYLCASSYSGGLLGEQYFGPGTRLTVT.

The genes are TRBV12-5 and TRBJ2-1; 11 positions agree with TRBD2. CDR3 length: 15 amino acids. V shed 5 bases, J shed 5 bases, and the junction held 5 bases outside the gene matches. Germline CDR1 LGHNT, CDR2 FRNRAP. The CDR3 DNA reads TGTGCTAGTGGTATATCGACTAGCGGGAACAATGAGCAGTTCTTC. It is translated as CASGISTSGNNEQFF.

The chain couples TRBV7-2 to TRBJ2-7, with D possibly TRBD2 on 6 matching bases. The ends were cut back, 5 bases at V and 6 bases at J, with 20 bases in the middle. The CDR3 consists of 15 residues. The germline CDR1 and CDR2 sequences are SGHTA and FQGNSA. In DNA, the CDR3 is TGTGCCAGCAGCCCTGGAGGGAGGAGGGCCCGCGAGCAGTACTTC. Amino acids: CASSPGGRRAREQYF.

V and J are TRBV7-9 and TRBJ2-3; D is uncertain. Trimming took off 5 bases at V and 3 bases at J, with 6 bases between the two ends. This CDR3 comprises 12 residues. Germline CDR1 SEHNR, CDR2 FQNEAQ (reference sequence). CDR3 loop: CASSPQTDTQYF. CDR3 DNA: TGTGCCAGCAGCCCCCAAACAGATACGCAGTATTTT.

The rearrangement joins TRBV28 to TRBJ1-2; 8 positions match TRBD1. Germline V gene lookup returns CDR1 MDHEN and CDR2 SYDVKM. The CDR3 sequence is 15 residues long. Losses at the gene ends were 4 bases for V and 3 bases for J; bases not matched to a gene: 7. In DNA, the CDR3 is TGTGCCAGCAGTTCACAGGGGGTCATCGACTATGGCTACACCTTC. Protein product: CASSSQGVIDYGYTF.

This clone was seen a single time. This sequence joins TRBV28 and TRBJ2-7; D unresolved. The CDR3 totals 15 residues. V was trimmed by 5 bases and J by 0 bases, leaving 14 bases between them. Germline loops: CDR1 MDHEN, CDR2 SYDVKM. The DNA for the CDR3 is TGTGCCAGCAGTCCGATTGACTTTCCCTCCTACGAGCAGTACTTC. Translated, it gives CASSPIDFPSYEQYF.